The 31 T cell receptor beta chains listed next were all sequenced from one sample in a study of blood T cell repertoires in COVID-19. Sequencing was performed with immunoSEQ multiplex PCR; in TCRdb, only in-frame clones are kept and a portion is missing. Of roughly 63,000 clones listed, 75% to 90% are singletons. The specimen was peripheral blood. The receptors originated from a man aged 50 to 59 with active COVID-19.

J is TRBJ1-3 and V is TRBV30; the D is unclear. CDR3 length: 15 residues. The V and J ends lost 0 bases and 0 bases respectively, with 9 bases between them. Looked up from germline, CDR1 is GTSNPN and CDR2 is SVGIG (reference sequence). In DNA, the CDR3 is TGTGCCTGGAGTGTAGGCGAGGCCTCTGGAAACACCATATATTTT. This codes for CAWSVGEASGNTIYF.

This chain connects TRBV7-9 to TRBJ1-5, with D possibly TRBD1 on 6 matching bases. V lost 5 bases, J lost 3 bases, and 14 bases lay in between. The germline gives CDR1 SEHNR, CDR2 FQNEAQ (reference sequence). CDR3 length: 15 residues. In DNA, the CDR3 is TGTGCCAGCAGCCCCCAGGGGCAGAACAATCAGCCCCAGCATTTT. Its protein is CASSPQGQNNQPQHF.

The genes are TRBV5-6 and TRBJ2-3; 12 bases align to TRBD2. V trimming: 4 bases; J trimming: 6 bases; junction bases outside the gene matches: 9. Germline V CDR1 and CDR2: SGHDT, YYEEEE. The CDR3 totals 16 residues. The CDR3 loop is CASSRLAGATRDTQYF. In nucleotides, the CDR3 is TGTGCCAGCAGCCGACTAGCGGGGGCCACCCGGGATACGCAGTATTTT. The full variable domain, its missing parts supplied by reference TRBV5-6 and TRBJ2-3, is DAGVTQSPTHLIKTRGQQVTLRCSPKSGHDTVSWYQQALGQGPQFIFQYYEEEERQRGNFPDRFSGHQFPNYSSELNVNALLLGDSALYLCASSRLAGATRDTQYFGPGTRLTVL.

The CDR3 is CAITPGEGSSYNEQFF. The CDR3 nucleotides are TGTGCCATAACCCCGGGTGAAGGGAGCTCCTACAATGAGCAGTTCTTC. The V and J genes are TRBV10-3 and TRBJ2-1; TRBD2 might be the D (5 bases). Trimming removed 9 bases at V and 0 bases at J, with 18 bases between. CDR1 is ENHRY and CDR2 is SYGVKD in the germline V gene. CDR3 size: 16 residues.

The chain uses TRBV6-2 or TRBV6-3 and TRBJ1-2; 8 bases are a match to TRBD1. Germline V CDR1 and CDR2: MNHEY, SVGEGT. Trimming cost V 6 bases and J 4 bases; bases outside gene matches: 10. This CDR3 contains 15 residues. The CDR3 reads CASSAPGQGGYGYTF. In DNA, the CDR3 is TGTGCCAGCAGCGCCCCTGGACAGGGCGGCTATGGCTACACCTTC.

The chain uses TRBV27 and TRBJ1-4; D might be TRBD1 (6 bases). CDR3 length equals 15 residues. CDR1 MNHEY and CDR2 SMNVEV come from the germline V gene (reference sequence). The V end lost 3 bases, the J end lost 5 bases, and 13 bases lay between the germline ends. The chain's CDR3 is CASSFVGQQNEKLFF. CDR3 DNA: TGTGCCAGCAGTTTCGTGGGACAACAAAATGAAAAACTGTTTTTT.

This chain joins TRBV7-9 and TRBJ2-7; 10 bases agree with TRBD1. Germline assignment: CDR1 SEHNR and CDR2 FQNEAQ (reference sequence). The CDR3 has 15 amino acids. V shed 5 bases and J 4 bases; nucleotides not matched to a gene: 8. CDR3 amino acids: CASSALDRGLYEQYF. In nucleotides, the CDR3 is TGTGCCAGCAGCGCCCTAGACAGGGGGCTATACGAGCAGTACTTC.

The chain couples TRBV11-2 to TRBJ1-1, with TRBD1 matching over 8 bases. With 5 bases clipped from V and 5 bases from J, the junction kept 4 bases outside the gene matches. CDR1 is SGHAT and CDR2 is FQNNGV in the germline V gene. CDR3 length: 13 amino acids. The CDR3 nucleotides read TGTGCCAGCAGCGGACAGGGAAGGACTGAAGCTTTCTTT. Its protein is CASSGQGRTEAFF.

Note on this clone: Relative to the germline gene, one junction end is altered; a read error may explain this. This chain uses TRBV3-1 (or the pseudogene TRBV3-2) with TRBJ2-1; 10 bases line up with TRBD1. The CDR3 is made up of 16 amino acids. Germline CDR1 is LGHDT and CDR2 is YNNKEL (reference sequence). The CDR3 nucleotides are TGTGCCAGCAGCCGCGGGGACAGGGGATTCTACGATGAGCAGTTCTTC. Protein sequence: CASSRGDRGFYDEQFF.

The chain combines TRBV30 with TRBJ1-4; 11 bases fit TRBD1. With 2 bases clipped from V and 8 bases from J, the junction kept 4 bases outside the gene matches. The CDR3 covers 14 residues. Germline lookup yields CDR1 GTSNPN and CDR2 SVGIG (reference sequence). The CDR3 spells CAWSRTGGGEKLFF. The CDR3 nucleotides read TGTGCCTGGAGTCGGACAGGGGGCGGGGAAAAACTGTTTTTT.

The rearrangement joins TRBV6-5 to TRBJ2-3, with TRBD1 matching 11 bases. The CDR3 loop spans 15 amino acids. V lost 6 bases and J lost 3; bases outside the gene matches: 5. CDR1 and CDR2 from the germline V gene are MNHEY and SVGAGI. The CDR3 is CASREDRGLTDTQYF. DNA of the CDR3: TGTGCCAGCAGGGAGGACAGGGGGCTAACAGATACGCAGTATTTT.

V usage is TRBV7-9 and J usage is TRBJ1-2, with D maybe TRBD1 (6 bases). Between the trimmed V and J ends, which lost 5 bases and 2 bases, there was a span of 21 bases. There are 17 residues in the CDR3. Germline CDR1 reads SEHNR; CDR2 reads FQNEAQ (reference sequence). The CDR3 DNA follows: TGTGCCAGCAGCCCCAAGGGGGAGGGCCACTTCAACTATGGCTACACCTTC. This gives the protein CASSPKGEGHFNYGYTF.

This CDR3 reads CASSPSLSPNYGYTF. The DNA of the CDR3 is TGTGCCAGCAGTCCCTCGCTATCACCTAACTATGGCTACACCTTC. V and J are TRBV6-5 and TRBJ1-2, with unresolved D. The CDR3 length is 15 residues. Germline-derived CDR1 and CDR2 are MNHEY and SVGAGI. Deletions cut 5 bases from V and 0 bases from J, with 13 bases between.

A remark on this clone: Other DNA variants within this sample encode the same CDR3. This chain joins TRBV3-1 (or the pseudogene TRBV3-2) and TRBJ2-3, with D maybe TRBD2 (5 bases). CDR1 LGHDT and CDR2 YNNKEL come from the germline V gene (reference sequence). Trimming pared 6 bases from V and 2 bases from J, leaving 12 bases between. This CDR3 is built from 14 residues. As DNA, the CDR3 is TGTGCCAGCAGTCCCTTAGCGTCCACAGATACGCAGTATTTT. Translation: CASSPLASTDTQYF.

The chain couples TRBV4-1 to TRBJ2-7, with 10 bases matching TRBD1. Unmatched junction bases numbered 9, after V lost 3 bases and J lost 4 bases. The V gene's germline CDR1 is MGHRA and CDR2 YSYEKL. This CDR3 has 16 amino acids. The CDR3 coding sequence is TGCGCCAGCAGCCAGGAAGACAGGGGGCGCTTGTACGAGCAGTACTTC. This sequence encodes CASSQEDRGRLYEQYF.

CDR3 amino acids: CASSVEEKWNSPLHF. Written as DNA, the CDR3 is TGTGCCAGCAGCGTAGAAGAGAAATGGAATTCACCCCTCCACTTT. The chain is built from TRBV9 and TRBJ1-6; D unclear. V was pared by 0 bases and J by 7 bases, with 11 bases between. The CDR3 totals 15 residues. In germline, CDR1 is SGDLS, CDR2 YYNGEE.

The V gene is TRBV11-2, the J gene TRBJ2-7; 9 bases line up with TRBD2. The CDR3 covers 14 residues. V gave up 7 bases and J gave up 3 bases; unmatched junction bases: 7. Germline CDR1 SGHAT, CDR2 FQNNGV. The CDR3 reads CASKWASGDYEQYF. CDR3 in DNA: TGTGCCAGCAAATGGGCTAGCGGGGACTACGAGCAGTACTTC.

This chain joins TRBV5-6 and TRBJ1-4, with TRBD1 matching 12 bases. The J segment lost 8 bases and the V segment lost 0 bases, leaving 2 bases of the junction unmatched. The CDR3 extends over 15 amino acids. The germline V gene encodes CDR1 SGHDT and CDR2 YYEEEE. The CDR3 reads CASSLAGTGGEKLFF. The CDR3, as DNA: TGTGCCAGCAGCTTGGCCGGGACAGGGGGCGAAAAACTGTTTTTT.

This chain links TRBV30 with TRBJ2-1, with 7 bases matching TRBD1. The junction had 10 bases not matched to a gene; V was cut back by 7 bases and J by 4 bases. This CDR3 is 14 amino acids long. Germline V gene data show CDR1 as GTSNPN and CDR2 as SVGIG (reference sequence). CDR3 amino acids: CAFDRDSVYNEQFF. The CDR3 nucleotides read TGTGCCTTCGACCGGGACAGCGTTTACAATGAGCAGTTCTTC.

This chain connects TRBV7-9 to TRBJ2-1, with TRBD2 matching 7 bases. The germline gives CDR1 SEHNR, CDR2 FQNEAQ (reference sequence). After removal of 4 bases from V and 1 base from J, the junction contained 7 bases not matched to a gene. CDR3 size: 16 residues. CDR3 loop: CASSSPLARSYNEQFF. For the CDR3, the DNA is TGTGCCAGCAGCTCCCCACTAGCGCGATCCTACAATGAGCAGTTCTTC. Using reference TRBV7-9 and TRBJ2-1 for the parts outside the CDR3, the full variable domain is DTGVSQNPRHKITKRGQNVTFRCDPISEHNRLYWYRQTLGQGPEFLTYFQNEAQLEKSRLLSDRFSAERPKGSFSTLEIQRTEQGDSAMYLCASSSPLARSYNEQFFGPGTRLTVL.

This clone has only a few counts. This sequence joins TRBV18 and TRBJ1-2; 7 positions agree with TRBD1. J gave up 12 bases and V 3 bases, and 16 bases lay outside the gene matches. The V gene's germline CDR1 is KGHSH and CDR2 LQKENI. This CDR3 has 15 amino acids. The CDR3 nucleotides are TGTGCCAGCTCACCCGTGACAGGGAATTGGTTGGGGAACACCTTC. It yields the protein CASSPVTGNWLGNTF. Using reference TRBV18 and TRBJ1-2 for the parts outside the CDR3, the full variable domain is NAGVMQNPRHLVRRRGQEARLRCSPMKGHSHVYWYRQLPEEGLKFMVYLQKENIIDESGMPKERFSAEFPKEGPSILRIQQVVRGDSAAYFCASSPVTGNWLGNTFGSGTRLTVV.

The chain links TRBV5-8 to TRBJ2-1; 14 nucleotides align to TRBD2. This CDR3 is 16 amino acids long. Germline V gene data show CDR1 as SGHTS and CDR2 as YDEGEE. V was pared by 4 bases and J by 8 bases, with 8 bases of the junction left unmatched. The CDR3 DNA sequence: TGTGCCAGCAGCCACGAGGGACTAGCGGGGGTGGATGAGCAGTTCTTC. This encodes CASSHEGLAGVDEQFF.

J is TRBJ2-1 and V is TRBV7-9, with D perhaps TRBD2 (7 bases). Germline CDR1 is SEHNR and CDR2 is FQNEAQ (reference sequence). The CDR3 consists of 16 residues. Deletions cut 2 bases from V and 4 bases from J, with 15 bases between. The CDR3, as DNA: TGTGCCAGCAGCTTACGAGGGGGGGCTCCTTACAATGAGCAGTTCTTC. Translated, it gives CASSLRGGAPYNEQFF.

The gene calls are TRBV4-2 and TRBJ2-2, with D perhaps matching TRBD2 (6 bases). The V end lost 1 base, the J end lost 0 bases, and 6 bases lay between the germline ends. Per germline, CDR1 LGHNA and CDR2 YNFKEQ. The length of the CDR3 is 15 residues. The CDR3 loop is CASSQGGANTGELFF. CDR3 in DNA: TGTGCCAGCAGCCAAGGGGGGGCGAACACCGGGGAGCTGTTTTTT.

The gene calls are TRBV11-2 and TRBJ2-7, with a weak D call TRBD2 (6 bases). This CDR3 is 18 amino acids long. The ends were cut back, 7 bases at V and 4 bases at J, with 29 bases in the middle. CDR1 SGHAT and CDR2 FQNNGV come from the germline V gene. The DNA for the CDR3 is TGTGCCAGCAACGGGGGATCGATATCTGGGTCCGATCTTTACGAGCAGTACTTC. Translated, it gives CASNGGSISGSDLYEQYF.

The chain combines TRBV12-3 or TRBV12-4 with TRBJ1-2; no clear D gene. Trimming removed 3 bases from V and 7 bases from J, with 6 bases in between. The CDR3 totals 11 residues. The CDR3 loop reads CASSFSGGYTF. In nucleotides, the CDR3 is TGTGCCAGCAGTTTTTCCGGTGGCTACACCTTC.

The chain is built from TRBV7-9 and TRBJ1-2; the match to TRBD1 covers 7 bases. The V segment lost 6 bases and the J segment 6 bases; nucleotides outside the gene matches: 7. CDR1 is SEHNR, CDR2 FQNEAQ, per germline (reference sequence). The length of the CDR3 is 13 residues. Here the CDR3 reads CASSWGQRDGYTF. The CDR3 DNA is TGTGCCAGCAGTTGGGGACAGAGGGATGGCTACACCTTC.

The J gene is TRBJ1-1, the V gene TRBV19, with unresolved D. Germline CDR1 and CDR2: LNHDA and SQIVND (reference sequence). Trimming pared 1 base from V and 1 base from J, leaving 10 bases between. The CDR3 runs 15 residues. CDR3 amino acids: CASSIVAGQNTEAFF. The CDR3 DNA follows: TGTGCCAGTAGTATAGTGGCAGGCCAGAACACTGAAGCTTTCTTT.

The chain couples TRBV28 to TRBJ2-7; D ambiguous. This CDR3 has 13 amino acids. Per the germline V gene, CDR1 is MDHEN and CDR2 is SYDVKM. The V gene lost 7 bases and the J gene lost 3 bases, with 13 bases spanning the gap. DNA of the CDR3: TGTGCCAGCACCAGCGACGCGTACTACGAGCAGTACTTC. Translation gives CASTSDAYYEQYF. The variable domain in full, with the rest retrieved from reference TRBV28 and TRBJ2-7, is DVKVTQSSRYLVKRTGEKVFLECVQDMDHENMFWYRQDPGLGLRLIYFSYDVKMKEKGDIPEGYSVSREKKERFSLILESASTNQTSMYLCASTSDAYYEQYFGPGTRLTVT.

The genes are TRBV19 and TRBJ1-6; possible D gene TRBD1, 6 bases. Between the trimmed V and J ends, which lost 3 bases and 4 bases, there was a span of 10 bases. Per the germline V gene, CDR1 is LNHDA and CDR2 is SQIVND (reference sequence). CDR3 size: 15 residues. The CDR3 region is CASSIRGAYNSPLHF. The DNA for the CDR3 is TGTGCCAGTAGTATCCGGGGGGCTTATAATTCACCCCTCCACTTT.

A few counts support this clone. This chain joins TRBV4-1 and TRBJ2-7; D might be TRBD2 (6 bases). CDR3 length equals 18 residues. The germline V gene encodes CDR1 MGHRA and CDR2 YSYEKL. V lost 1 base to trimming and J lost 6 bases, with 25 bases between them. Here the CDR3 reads CASSQVAGIGPTFPEQYF. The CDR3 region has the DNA TGCGCCAGCAGCCAAGTGGCGGGAATTGGACCAACATTCCCCGAGCAGTACTTC.